These 10 T cell receptor beta chains came from one sample sequenced in a study of blood T cell repertoires in COVID-19. Sequencing used immunoSEQ multiplex PCR; TCRdb keeps in-frame clones, though not all of them. Of under 250,000 clones listed, around 82% were seen once; the top ten hold about 2.3%. The sample taken for sequencing was peripheral blood. Receptors originate from a woman aged 55 to 70 with acute or convalescent COVID-19.

A word on this clone: Its ends do not fully match the called genes, so a read error is possible. The J gene is TRBJ1-4, the V gene TRBV30, with 8 bases that match TRBD1. CDR1 is GTSNPN, CDR2 SVGIG, per germline (reference sequence). The CDR3 length is 11 residues. CDR3 amino acids: CAWSAPGQEIF. CDR3 in DNA: TGTGCCTGGAGTGCCCCGGGACAGGAGATATTT.

The V gene is TRBV18, the J gene TRBJ2-4, with TRBD1 identical over 7 bases. This CDR3 has 15 amino acids. Germline assignment: CDR1 KGHSH and CDR2 LQKENI. The V segment lost 3 bases and the J segment 6 bases; nucleotides outside the gene matches: 8. This CDR3 is CASSPTGTVANIQYF. The CDR3 DNA reads as TGTGCCAGCTCACCTACCGGGACAGTCGCAAACATTCAGTACTTC.

This clone was seen only a few times. V usage is TRBV30 and J usage is TRBJ1-1; TRBD1 aligns across 10 bases. J was trimmed by 6 bases and V by 2 bases; bases with no gene match: 12. This CDR3 is 16 amino acids long. CDR1 is GTSNPN and CDR2 is SVGIG in the germline V gene (reference sequence). The CDR3 DNA sequence: TGTGCCTGGAGTTTTCGGGACAGGGGTCGTTTCGCTGAAGCTTTCTTT. Amino acid sequence: CAWSFRDRGRFAEAFF.

This clone was picked up one time. The chain combines TRBV6-6 with TRBJ1-2; TRBD1 matches at 8 bases. Germline loops: CDR1 MNHNY, CDR2 SVGAGI (reference sequence). The CDR3 runs 13 residues. J was trimmed by 8 bases and V by 8 bases; bases with no gene match: 10. The CDR3 region has the DNA TGTGCCAGCCGGGACAGGATAAGCGGCGGCTACACCTTC. Amino acids: CASRDRISGGYTF.

The DNA of the CDR3 is TGTGCCAGCAGCTTGGGACCGGGACAGATGTATGGCTACACCTTC. It encodes CASSLGPGQMYGYTF. The gene calls are TRBV5-5 and TRBJ1-2; 7 positions agree with TRBD1. V gave up 0 bases and J gave up 5 bases; unmatched junction bases: 7. CDR3 length equals 15 residues. CDR1 SGHKS and CDR2 YYEKEE come from the germline V gene (reference sequence).

The V and J genes are TRBV5-1 and TRBJ2-5; TRBD2 agrees at 10 bases. CDR3 length equals 17 residues. With 4 bases clipped from V and 6 bases from J, the junction kept 15 bases outside the gene matches. Germline CDR1 and CDR2: SGHRS and YFSETQ. CDR3 in amino acids: CASSPGPTSGVLKTQYF. The CDR3 DNA follows: TGCGCCAGCAGCCCAGGTCCTACTAGCGGGGTATTGAAGACCCAGTACTTC.

The rearrangement links TRBV7-9 to TRBJ2-3; the match to TRBD1 covers 12 bases. The length of the CDR3 is 16 residues. J gave up 3 bases and V 7 bases, and 8 bases lay outside the gene matches. Germline loops: CDR1 SEHNR, CDR2 FQNEAQ (reference sequence). The CDR3 spells CASTLRDRGPTDTQYF. The CDR3, as DNA: TGTGCCAGCACTCTCCGGGACAGGGGGCCGACAGATACGCAGTATTTT.

The chain recombines TRBV7-9 with TRBJ1-5, with TRBD1 matching over 10 bases. From germline, CDR1 is SEHNR and CDR2 FQNEAQ (reference sequence). The CDR3 runs to 18 residues. V lost 5 bases to trimming and J lost 0 bases; unmatched junction nucleotides: 10. CDR3 sequence (DNA): TGTGCCAGCAGCCCGGGGACAGGGGACCTTTATAGCAATCAGCCCCAGCATTTT. It translates to CASSPGTGDLYSNQPQHF.

The chain carries TRBV5-1 and TRBJ2-5; 8 nucleotides agree with TRBD1. The CDR3 is 15 residues long. CDR1 is SGHRS, CDR2 YFSETQ, per germline. Germline trimming cut 0 bases from V and 5 bases from J; bases unmatched to any gene: 6. CDR3 in amino acids: CASSLAGGADETQYF. The CDR3 nucleotides are TGCGCCAGCAGCTTGGCAGGGGGCGCAGACGAGACCCAGTACTTC.

J is TRBJ2-5 and V is TRBV19; 9 bases line up with TRBD2. Germline assignment: CDR1 LNHDA and CDR2 SQIVND (reference sequence). This CDR3 has 13 amino acids. With V trimmed by 11 bases and J by 4 bases, 8 bases remained unmatched. CDR3 sequence: CAVSRGGAETQYF. Here the CDR3 DNA reads TGTGCCGTCTCCCGCGGGGGGGCAGAGACCCAGTACTTC.